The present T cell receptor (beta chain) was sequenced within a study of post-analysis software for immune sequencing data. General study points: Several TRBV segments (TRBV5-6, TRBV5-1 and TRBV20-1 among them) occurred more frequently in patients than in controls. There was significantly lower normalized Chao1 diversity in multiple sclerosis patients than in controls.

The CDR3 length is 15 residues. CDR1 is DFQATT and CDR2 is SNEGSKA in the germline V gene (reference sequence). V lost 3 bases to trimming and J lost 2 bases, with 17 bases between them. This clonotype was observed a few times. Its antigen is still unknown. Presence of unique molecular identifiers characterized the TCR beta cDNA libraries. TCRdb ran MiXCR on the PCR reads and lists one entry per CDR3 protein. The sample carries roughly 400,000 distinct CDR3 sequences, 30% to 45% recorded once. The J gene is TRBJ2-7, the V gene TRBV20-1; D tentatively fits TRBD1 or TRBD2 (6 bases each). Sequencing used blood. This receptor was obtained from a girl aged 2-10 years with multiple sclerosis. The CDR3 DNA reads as TGCAGTGCTAGGGGCCTCCTCGGGGGCCCCTACGAGCAGTACTTC. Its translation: CSARGLLGGPYEQYF.